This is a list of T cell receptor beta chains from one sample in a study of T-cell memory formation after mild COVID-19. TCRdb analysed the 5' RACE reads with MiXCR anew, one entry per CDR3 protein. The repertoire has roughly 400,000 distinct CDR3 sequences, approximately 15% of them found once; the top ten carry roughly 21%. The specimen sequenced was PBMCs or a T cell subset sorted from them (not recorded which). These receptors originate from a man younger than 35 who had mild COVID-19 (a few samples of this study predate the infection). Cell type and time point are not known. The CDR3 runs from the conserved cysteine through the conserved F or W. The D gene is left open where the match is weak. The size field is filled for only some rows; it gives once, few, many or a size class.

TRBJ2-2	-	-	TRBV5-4	CASSLALANTGELFF	TGTGCCAGCAGCTTGGCGCTAGCGAACACCGGGGAGCTGTTTTTT
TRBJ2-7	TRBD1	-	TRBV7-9	CASSSHRTGDPYEQYF	TGTGCCAGCAGCTCTCACCGGACAGGGGATCCTTACGAGCAGTACTTC
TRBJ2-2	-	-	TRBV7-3	CASSFTVNTGELFF	TGTGCCAGCAGCTTTACAGTAAACACCGGGGAGCTGTTTTTT
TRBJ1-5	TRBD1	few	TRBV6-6	CASRLEGQGGQPQHF	TGTGCCAGCAGGCTGGAAGGACAGGGGGGCCAGCCCCAGCATTTT
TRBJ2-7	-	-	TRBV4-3	CASSQDFTVAYEQYF	TGCGCCAGCAGCCAAGACTTTACGGTGGCCTACGAGCAGTACTTC
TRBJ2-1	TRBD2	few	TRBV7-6	CASSDFGGNSYNEQFF	TGTGCCAGCAGCGACTTCGGGGGGAACTCCTACAATGAGCAGTTCTTC
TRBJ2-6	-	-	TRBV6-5	CASSLVWLSGANVLTF	TGTGCCAGCAGTTTGGTGTGGCTCTCTGGGGCCAACGTCCTGACTTTC
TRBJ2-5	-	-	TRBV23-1	CASSQSNGAVETQYF	TGCGCCAGCAGTCAATCGAACGGGGCGGTAGAGACCCAGTACTTC
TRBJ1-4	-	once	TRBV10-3	CAISDAGATNEKLFF	TGTGCCATCAGTGACGCCGGGGCAACTAATGAAAAACTGTTTTTT
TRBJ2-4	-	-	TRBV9	CASSGTENIQYF	TGTGCCAGCAGCGGGACGGAGAACATTCAGTACTTC
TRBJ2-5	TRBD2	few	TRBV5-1	CASSLGSTSLVQTQYF	TGCGCCAGCAGCTTGGGGTCGACTAGCCTCGTTCAGACCCAGTACTTC
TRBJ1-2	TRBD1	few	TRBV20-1	CSAGDRGRGGYTF	TGCAGTGCTGGGGACAGGGGGCGAGGTGGCTACACCTTC
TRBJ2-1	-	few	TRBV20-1	CSATGEVEQFF	TGCAGTGCTACGGGAGAAGTTGAGCAGTTCTTC
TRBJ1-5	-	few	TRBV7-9	CASSLPGKPQHF	TGTGCCAGCAGCTTACCGGGGAAGCCCCAGCATTTT
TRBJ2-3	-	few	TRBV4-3	CASSQDWGGLSSTDTQYF	TGCGCCAGCAGCCAAGATTGGGGCGGCTTATCTAGCACAGATACGCAGTATTTT
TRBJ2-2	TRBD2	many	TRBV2	CASSTRLLAGANTGELFF	TGTGCCAGCAGCACCCGTCTCCTAGCGGGGGCGAACACCGGGGAGCTGTTTTTT
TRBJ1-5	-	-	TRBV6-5	CASSYNRDQPQHF	TGTGCCAGCAGTTACAACAGAGATCAGCCCCAGCATTTT
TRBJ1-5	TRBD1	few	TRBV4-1	CASSETPGQDNQPQHF	TGCGCCAGCAGCGAAACCCCGGGACAGGACAATCAGCCCCAGCATTTT
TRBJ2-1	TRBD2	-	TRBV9	CASSVGGGGISYNEQFF	TGTGCCAGCAGCGTAGGGGGCGGGGGAATTTCCTACAATGAGCAGTTCTTC
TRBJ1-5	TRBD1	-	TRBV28	CASAGTGNQPQHF	TGTGCCAGCGCGGGGACAGGCAATCAGCCCCAGCATTTT
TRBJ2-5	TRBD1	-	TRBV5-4	CASSSGQSKETQYF	TGTGCCAGCAGCTCGGGACAGAGTAAAGAGACCCAGTACTTC
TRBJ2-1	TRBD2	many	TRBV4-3	CASSQEPAGVLKQFF	TGCGCCAGCAGCCAAGAGCCAGCGGGGGTATTAAAGCAGTTCTTC
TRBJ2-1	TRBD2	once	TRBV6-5	CASTRTSAYNEQFF	TGTGCCAGCACTCGGACTAGCGCCTACAATGAGCAGTTCTTC
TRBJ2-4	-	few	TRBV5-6	CASSLVFGPQGVLAKNIQYF	TGTGCCAGCAGCTTGGTTTTTGGGCCTCAAGGGGTTTTGGCCAAAAACATTCAGTACTTC
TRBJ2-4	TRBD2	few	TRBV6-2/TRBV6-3	CASIPRLAGDLAKNIQYF	TGTGCCAGCATCCCCCGACTAGCGGGGGATCTAGCCAAAAACATTCAGTACTTC
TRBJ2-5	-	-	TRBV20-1	CSARNRLGQETQYF	TGCAGTGCTAGGAACCGTCTGGGACAAGAGACCCAGTACTTC
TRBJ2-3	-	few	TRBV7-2	CASSGEGRTDTQYF	TGTGCCAGCAGCGGGGAAGGACGCACAGATACGCAGTATTTT
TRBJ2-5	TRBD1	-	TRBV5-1	CASMIPTGPIQETQYF	TGCGCCAGCATGATCCCGACAGGGCCGATCCAAGAGACCCAGTACTTC
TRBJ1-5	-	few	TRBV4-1	CASSQEAPGRSNQPQHF	TGCGCCAGCAGCCAAGAGGCCCCTGGGCGGAGCAATCAGCCCCAGCATTTT
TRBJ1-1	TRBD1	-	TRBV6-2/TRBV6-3	CASRGTGGQEAFF	TGTGCCAGCAGAGGGACAGGGGGCCAGGAAGCTTTCTTT
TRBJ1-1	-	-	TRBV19	CASSTRQMVTFF	TGTGCCAGTAGTACACGACAGATGGTGACTTTCTTT
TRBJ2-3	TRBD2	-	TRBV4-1	CVSSQELTAGGTDTQYF	TGCGTCAGCAGCCAAGAACTAACAGCGGGGGGTACAGATACGCAGTATTTT
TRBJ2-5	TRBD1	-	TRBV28	CASRASGTVQETQYF	TGTGCCAGCCGGGCATCCGGGACAGTGCAAGAGACCCAGTACTTC
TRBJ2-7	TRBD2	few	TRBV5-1	CASSPLGGEQYF	TGCGCCAGCAGCCCCCTGGGGGGGGAGCAGTACTTC
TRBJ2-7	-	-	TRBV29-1	CSVGTSYEQYF	TGCAGCGTTGGAACGTCCTACGAGCAGTACTTC
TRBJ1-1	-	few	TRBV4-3	CASSQDYENTEAFF	TGCGCCAGCAGCCAAGATTACGAAAACACTGAAGCTTTCTTT
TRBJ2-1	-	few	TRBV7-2	CASSLKSGGTYNEQFF	TGTGCCAGCAGCTTAAAATCAGGGGGGACCTACAATGAGCAGTTCTTC
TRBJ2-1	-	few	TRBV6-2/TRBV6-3	CASSYGSLRNEQFF	TGTGCCAGCAGTTACGGCTCGTTAAGAAATGAGCAGTTCTTC
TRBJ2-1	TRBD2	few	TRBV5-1	CASSQIPGLETGEQFF	TGCGCCAGCAGCCAGATACCGGGACTAGAGACGGGTGAGCAGTTCTTC
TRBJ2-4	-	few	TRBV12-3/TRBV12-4	CASSFEGGIQYF	TGTGCCAGCAGTTTCGAGGGAGGCATTCAGTACTTC
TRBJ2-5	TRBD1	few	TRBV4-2	CASSQVGGQGAAETQYF	TGTGCCAGCAGCCAAGTAGGCGGTCAGGGGGCTGCGGAGACCCAGTACTTC
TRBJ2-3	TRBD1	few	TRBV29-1	CSVVLLTGRSSTDTQYF	TGCAGCGTTGTCTTGTTGACAGGGCGATCTAGCACAGATACGCAGTATTTT
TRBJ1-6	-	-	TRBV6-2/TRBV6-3	CASSQAIRALHF	TGTGCCAGCAGCCAGGCGATTAGGGCCCTCCACTTT
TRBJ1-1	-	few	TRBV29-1	CSVVGTGTWTEAFF	TGCAGCGTTGTAGGTACAGGGACGTGGACTGAAGCTTTCTTT
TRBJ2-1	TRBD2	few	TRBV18	CASSIRTSGVGEQFF	TGTGCCAGCTCGATCAGGACTAGCGGGGTTGGTGAGCAGTTCTTC
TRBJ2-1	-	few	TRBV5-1	CASCSQDSSYNEQFF	TGCGCCAGCTGCTCACAGGATAGCTCCTACAATGAGCAGTTCTTC
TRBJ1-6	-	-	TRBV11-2	CASSSRGRSLRSPLHF	TGTGCCAGCAGCTCCCGCGGCAGATCCCTTCGCTCACCCCTCCACTTT
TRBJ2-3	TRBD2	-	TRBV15	CATSRSRLAGVDTQYF	TGTGCCACCAGCAGGAGTCGACTAGCGGGGGTGGATACGCAGTATTTT
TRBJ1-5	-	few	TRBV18	CASSRDRTGSGQPQHF	TGTGCCAGCTCACGCGACCGCACAGGGAGTGGTCAGCCCCAGCATTTT
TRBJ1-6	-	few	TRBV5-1	CASSSTDRNSPLHF	TGCGCCAGCAGCTCCACCGACAGGAATTCACCCCTCCACTTT
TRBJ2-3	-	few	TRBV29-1	CSVPSTGTDTQYF	TGCAGCGTCCCTTCGACAGGCACAGATACGCAGTATTTT
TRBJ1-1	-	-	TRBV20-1	CSARGRIEGPGTEAFF	TGCAGTGCTAGAGGGCGGATTGAGGGGCCCGGGACTGAAGCTTTCTTT
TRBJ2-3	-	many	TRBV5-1	CASSLRPETQYF	TGCGCCAGCAGCTTGCGACCGGAGACGCAGTATTTT
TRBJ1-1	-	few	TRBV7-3	CASSLDGTNTEAFF	TGTGCCAGCAGCTTAGACGGCACGAACACTGAAGCTTTCTTT
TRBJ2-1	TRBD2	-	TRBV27	CASKRVLAGGEVQFF	TGTGCCAGCAAACGGGTACTAGCGGGGGGAGAGGTGCAGTTCTTC
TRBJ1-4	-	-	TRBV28	CASSNQGSLNEKLFF	TGTGCCAGCAGTAACCAGGGGTCCCTGAATGAAAAACTGTTTTTT
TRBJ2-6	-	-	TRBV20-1	CSARAVAGANVLTF	TGCAGTGCTAGGGCAGTGGCGGGGGCCAACGTCCTGACTTTC
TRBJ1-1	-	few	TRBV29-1	CSVAPAHTEAFF	TGCAGCGTCGCCCCAGCACACACTGAAGCTTTCTTT
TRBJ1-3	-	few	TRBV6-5	CASSYSSADGNTIYF	TGTGCCAGCAGTTACTCGTCGGCGGACGGAAACACCATATATTTT
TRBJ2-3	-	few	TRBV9	CASSGSVGRTDTQYF	TGTGCCAGCAGCGGTTCTGTCGGGCGCACAGATACGCAGTATTTT